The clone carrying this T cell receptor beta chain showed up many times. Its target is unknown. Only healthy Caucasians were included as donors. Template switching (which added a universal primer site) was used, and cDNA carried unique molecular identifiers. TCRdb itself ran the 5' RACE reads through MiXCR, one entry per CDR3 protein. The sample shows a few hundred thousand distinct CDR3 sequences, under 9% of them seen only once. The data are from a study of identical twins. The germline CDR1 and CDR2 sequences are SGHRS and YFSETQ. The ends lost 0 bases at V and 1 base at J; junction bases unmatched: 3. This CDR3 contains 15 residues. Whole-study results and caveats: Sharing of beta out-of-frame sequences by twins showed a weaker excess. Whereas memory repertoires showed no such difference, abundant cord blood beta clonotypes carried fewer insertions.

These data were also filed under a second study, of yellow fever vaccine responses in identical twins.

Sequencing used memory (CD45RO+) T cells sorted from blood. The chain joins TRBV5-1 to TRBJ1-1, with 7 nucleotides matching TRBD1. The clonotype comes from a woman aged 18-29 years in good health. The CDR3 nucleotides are TGCGCCAGCAGCTTGGAAGGGGGCGGGAACACTGAAGCTTTCTTT. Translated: CASSLEGGGNTEAFF. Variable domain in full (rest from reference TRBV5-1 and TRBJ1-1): KAGVTQTPRYLIKTRGQQVTLSCSPISGHRSVSWYQQTPGQGLQFLFEYFSETQRNKGNFPGRFSGRQFSNSRSEMNVSTLELGDSALYLCASSLEGGGNTEAFFGQGTRLTVV.